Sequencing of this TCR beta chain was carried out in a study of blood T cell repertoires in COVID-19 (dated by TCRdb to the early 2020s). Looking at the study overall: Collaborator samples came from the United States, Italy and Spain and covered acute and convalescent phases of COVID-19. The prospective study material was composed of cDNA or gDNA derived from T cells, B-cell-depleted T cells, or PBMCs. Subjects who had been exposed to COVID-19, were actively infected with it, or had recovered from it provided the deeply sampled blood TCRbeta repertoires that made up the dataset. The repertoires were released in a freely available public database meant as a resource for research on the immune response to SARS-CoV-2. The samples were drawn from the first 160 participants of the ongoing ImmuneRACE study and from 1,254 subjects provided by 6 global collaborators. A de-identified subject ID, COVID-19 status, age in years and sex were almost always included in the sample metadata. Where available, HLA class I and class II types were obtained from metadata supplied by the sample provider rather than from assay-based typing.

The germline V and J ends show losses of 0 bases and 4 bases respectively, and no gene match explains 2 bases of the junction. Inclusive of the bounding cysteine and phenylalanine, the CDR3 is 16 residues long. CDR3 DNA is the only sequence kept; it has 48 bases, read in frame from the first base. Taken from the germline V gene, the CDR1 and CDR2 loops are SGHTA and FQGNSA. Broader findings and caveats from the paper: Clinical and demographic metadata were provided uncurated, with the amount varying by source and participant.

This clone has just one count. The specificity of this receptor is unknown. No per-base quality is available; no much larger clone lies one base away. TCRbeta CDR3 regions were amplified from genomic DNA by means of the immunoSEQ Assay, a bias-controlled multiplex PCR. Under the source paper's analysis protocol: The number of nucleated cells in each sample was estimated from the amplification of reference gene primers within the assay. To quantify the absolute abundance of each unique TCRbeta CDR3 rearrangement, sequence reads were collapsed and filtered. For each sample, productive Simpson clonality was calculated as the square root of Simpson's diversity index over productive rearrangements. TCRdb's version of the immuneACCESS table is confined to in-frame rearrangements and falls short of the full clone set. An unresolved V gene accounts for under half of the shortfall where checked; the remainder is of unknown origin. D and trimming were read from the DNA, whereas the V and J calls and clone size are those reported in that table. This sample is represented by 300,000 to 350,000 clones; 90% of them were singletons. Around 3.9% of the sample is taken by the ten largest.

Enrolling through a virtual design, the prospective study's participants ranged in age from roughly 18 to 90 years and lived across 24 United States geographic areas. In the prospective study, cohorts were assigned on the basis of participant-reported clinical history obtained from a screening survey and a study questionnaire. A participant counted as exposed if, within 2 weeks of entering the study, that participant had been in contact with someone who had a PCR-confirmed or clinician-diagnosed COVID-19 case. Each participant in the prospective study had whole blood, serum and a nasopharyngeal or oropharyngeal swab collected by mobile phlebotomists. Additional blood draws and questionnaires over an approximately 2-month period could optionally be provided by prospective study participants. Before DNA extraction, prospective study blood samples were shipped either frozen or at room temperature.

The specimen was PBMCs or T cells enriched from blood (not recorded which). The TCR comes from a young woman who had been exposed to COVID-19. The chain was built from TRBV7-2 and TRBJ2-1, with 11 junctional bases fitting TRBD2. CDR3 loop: CASSLASSGGYNEQFF. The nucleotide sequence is TGTGCCAGCAGCTTAGCTTCTAGCGGGGGGTACAATGAGCAGTTCTTC.